This TCR beta chain was sequenced during a study of cytomegalovirus exposure and HLA in healthy donors. Overall study findings and caveats: Highly shared variants forming one cluster were likely a sequencing artifact. Available immune exposure information was restricted to CMV serostatus only. As was reported, the classifier diagnosed cytomegalovirus status with high specificity and sensitivity. Researchers reported in a later analysis that a missense DCLRE1C variant was tied to TCR beta V- and J-gene trimming.

Turning to this clone: No antigen is known for it.

Germline CDR1 reads SGHNT; CDR2 reads YENEEA. Trimming pared 1 base from V and 0 bases from J, leaving 9 bases between. The CDR3 sequence is 15 residues long. The PCR ran on 60 Vbeta and 13 Jbeta primers. TCRdb's table, derived via immunoSEQ multiplex PCR, lists solely in-frame clones and lacks some. The data contain 80,000 or so clones, 63% of them singletons. This chain uses TRBV11-3 with TRBJ2-5; D is unresolved. Sequencing was performed on PBMCs. The origin of this receptor is a man aged 25-45 years in good health and CMV-seropositive. The CDR3 coding sequence is TGTGCCAGCAGCTTAGGTCAGGTGAACCAAGAGACCCAGTACTTC. The encoded protein is CASSLGQVNQETQYF.